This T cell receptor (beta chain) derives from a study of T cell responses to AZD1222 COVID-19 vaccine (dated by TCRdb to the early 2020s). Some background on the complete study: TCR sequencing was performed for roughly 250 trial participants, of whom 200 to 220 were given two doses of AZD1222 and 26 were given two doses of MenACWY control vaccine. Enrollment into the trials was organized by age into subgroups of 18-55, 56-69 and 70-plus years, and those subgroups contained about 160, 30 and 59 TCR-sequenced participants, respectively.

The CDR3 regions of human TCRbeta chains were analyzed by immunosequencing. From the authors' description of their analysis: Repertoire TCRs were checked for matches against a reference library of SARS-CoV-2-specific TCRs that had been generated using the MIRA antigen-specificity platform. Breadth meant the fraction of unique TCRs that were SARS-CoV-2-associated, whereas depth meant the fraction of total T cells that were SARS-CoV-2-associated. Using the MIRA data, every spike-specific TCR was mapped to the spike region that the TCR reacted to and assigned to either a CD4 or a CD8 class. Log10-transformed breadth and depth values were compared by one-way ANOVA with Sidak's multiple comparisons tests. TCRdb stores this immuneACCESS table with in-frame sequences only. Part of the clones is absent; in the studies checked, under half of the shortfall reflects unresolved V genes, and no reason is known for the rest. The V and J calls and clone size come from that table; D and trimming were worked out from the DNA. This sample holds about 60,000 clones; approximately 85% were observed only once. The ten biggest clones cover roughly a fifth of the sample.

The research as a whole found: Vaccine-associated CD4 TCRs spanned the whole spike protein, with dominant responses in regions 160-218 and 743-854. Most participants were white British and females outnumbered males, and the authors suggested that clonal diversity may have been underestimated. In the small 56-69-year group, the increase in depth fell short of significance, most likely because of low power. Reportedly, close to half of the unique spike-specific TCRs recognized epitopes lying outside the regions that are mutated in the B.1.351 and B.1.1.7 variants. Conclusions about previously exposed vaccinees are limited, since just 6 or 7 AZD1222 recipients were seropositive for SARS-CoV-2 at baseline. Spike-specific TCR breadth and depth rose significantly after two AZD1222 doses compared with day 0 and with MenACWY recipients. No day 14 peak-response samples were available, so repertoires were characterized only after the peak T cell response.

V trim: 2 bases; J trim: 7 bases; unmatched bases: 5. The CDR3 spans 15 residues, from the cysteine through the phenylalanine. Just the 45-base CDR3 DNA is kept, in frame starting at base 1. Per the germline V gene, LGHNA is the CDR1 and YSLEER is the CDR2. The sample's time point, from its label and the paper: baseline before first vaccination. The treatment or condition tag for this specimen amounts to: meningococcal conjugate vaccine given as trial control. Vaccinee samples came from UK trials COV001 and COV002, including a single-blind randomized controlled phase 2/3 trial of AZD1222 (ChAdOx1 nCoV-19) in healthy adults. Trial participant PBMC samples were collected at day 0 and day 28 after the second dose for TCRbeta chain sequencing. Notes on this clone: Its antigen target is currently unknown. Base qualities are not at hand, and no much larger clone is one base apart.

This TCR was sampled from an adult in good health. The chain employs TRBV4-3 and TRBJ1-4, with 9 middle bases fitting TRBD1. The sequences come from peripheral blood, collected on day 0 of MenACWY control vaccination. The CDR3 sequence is CASSQRQGEGEKLFF. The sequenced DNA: TGCGCCAGCAGCCAACGACAGGGGGAAGGTGAAAAACTGTTTTTT.